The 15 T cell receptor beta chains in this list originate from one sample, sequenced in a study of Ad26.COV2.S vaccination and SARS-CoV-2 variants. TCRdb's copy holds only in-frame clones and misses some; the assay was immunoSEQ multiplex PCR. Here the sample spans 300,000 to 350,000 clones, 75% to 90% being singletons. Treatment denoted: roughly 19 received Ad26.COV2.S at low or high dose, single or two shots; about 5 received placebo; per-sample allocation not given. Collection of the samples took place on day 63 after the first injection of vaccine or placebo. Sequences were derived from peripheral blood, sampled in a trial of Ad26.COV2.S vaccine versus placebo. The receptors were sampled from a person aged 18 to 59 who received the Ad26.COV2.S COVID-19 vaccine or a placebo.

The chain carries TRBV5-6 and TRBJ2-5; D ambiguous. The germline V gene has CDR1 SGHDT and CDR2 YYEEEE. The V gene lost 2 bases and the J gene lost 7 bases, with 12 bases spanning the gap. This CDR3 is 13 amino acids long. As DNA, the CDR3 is TGTGCCAGCAGCTTTAAGGCCGCCGGGACCCAGTACTTC. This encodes CASSFKAAGTQYF.

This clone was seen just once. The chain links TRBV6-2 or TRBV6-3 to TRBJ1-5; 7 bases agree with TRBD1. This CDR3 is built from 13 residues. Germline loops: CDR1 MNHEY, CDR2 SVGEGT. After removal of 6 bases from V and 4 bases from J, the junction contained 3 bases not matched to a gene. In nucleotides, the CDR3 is TGTGCCAGCAGCGGGACAGCGAATCAGCCCCAGCATTTT. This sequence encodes CASSGTANQPQHF.

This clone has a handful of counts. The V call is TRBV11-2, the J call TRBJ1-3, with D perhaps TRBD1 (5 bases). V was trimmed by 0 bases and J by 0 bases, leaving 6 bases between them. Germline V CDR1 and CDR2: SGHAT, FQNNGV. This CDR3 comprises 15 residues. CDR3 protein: CASSLERGSGNTIYF. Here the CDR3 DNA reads TGTGCCAGCAGCTTAGAAAGGGGCTCTGGAAACACCATATATTTT. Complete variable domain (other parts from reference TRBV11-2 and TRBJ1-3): EAGVAQSPRYKIIEKRQSVAFWCNPISGHATLYWYQQILGQGPKLLIQFQNNGVVDDSQLPKDRFSAERLKGVDSTLKIQPAKLEDSAVYLCASSLERGSGNTIYFGEGSWLTVV.

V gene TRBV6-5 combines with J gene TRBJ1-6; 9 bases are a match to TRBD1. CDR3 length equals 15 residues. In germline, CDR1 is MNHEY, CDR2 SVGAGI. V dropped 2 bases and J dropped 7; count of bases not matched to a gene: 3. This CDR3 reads CASSYEQGANSPLHF. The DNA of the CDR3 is TGTGCCAGCAGTTACGAACAGGGGGCAAATTCACCCCTCCACTTT.

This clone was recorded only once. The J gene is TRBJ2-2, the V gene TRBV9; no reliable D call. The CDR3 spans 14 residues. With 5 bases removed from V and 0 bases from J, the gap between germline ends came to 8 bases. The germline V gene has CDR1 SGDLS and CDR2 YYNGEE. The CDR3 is CASRKASNTGELFF. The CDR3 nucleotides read TGTGCCAGCAGGAAAGCTTCGAACACCGGGGAGCTGTTTTTT.

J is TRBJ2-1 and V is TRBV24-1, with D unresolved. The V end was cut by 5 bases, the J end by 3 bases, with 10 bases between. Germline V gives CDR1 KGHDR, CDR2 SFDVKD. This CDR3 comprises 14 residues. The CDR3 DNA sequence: TGTGCCACCAGTGGTAAGAGGTACTACAATGAGCAGTTCTTC. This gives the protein CATSGKRYYNEQFF.

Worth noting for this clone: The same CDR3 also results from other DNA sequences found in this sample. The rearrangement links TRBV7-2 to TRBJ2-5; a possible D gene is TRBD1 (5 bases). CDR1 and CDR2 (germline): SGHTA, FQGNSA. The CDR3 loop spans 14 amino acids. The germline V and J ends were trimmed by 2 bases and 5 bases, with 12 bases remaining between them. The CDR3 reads CASSLNGARETQYF. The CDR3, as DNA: TGTGCCAGCAGCTTAAATGGGGCGCGGGAGACCCAGTACTTC.

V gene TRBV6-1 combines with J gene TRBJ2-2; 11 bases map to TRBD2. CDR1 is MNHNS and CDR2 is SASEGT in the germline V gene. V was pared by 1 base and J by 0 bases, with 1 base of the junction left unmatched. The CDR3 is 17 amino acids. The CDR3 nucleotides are TGTGCCAGCAGTGAAGAGGGACTAGCGGCGAACACCGGGGAGCTGTTTTTT. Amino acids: CASSEEGLAANTGELFF.

CDR3 sequence: CASSLASGIAAKNIQYF. The CDR3, as DNA: TGTGCCAGCAGCTTGGCTTCGGGGATAGCAGCCAAAAACATTCAGTACTTC. The chain is built from TRBV5-5 and TRBJ2-4, with D possibly being TRBD2 (5 bases). CDR1 and CDR2 from the germline V gene are SGHKS and YYEKEE (reference sequence). This CDR3 has 17 residues. The V end was cut by 0 bases, the J end by 0 bases, with 13 bases between.

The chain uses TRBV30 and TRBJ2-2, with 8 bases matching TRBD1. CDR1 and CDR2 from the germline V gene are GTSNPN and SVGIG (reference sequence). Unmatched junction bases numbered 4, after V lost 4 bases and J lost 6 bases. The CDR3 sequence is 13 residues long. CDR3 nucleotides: TGTGCCTGGACTTCACAGGGGGCCGGGGAGCTGTTTTTT. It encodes CAWTSQGAGELFF.

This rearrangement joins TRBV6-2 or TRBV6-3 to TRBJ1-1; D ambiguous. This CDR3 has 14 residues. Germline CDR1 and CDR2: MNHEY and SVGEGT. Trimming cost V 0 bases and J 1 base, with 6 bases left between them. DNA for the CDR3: TGTGCCAGCAGTTACTCGGTACGGAACACTGAAGCTTTCTTT. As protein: CASSYSVRNTEAFF.

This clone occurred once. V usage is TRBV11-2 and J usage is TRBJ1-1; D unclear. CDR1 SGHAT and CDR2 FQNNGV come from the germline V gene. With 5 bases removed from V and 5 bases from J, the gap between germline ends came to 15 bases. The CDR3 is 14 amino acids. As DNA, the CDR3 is TGTGCCAGCAGCCCACCCCGAGGTGTTACTGAAGCTTTCTTT. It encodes CASSPPRGVTEAFF.

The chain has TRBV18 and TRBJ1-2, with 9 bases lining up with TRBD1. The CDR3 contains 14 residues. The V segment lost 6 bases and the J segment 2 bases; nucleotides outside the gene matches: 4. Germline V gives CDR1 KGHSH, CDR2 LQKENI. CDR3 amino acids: CASSGDRANYGYTF. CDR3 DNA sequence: TGTGCCAGCTCGGGGGACAGGGCCAACTATGGCTACACCTTC.

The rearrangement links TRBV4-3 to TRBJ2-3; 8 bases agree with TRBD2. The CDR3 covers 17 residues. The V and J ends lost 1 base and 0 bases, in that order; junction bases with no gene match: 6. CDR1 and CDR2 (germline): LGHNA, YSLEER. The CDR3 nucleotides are TGCGCCAGCAGCCAAGGGTTTGAGCGGGGGAGCACAGATACGCAGTATTTT. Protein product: CASSQGFERGSTDTQYF.

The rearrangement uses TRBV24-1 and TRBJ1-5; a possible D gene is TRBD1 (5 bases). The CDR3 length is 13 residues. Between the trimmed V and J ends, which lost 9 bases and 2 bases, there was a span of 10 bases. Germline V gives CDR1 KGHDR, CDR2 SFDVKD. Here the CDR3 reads CATGGAGNQPQHF. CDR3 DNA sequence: TGTGCCACCGGGGGAGCGGGCAATCAGCCCCAGCATTTT.